What follows are 26 T cell receptor beta chains derived from one specimen sequenced in a study of T cells after yellow fever vaccination. MiXCR, applied by TCRdb to the 5' RACE reads, yields one record per CDR3 protein. The repertoire includes a few hundred thousand distinct CDR3 sequences, 6% to 8% of them detected once, and about 0.95% sits in the top ten. Here the sequenced sample was CD4+ T cells sorted from PBMCs, taken on the day of the yellow fever booster vaccination. These receptors were obtained from a man aged 25-45 years who received the YFV17D yellow fever vaccine.

This clonotype was recorded at least ten times. V is TRBV12-3 or TRBV12-4 and J is TRBJ2-7; either TRBD1 or TRBD2 may fit D (5 bases each). CDR3 length: 14 residues. V dropped 2 bases and J dropped 5 bases, with 13 bases sitting between them. The CDR3 is CASSLKGSGHEQYF. CDR3 nucleotide sequence: TGTGCCAGCAGTTTAAAGGGGAGTGGGCACGAGCAGTACTTC.

This clonotype was detected only a few times. This chain joins TRBV19 and TRBJ2-1, with a tentative D call TRBD1 (6 bases). This CDR3 spans 16 amino acids. From germline, CDR1 is LNHDA and CDR2 SQIVND (reference sequence). Trimming removed 3 bases at V and 5 bases at J, with 17 bases between. The CDR3 DNA sequence: TGTGCCAGTAGTATGGTGGGGAACAGGGCCCACAATGAGCAGTTCTTC. Protein sequence: CASSMVGNRAHNEQFF.

This clonotype has a handful of counts. The rearrangement links TRBV20-1 to TRBJ1-5; D remains ambiguous. This CDR3 region has 10 residues. Germline V CDR1 and CDR2: DFQATT, SNEGSKA (reference sequence). Trimming removed 3 bases at V and 6 bases at J, with 3 bases between. The CDR3 loop is CSASAQPQHF. In DNA form, the CDR3 reads TGCAGTGCTAGTGCTCAGCCCCAGCATTTT.

This clonotype was seen a few times. This sequence joins TRBV5-5 and TRBJ1-2, with D perhaps matching TRBD1 (5 bases). V was shortened by 3 bases and J by 4 bases, with 10 bases between the two germline ends. The germline CDR1 and CDR2 sequences are SGHKS and YYEKEE (reference sequence). The CDR3 consists of 13 residues. The DNA for the CDR3 is TGTGCCAGCAGCTACGAGGGGTCCTATGGCTACACCTTC. Protein: CASSYEGSYGYTF.

The chain is built from TRBV5-5 and TRBJ2-6; no clear D. The CDR3 is 16 residues long. Deletions cut 4 bases from V and 2 bases from J, with 13 bases between. Per the germline V gene, CDR1 is SGHKS and CDR2 is YYEKEE (reference sequence). CDR3 sequence reads: CASSPLARAGANVLTF. Here the CDR3 DNA reads TGTGCCAGCAGCCCCCTTGCCCGCGCTGGGGCCAACGTCCTGACTTTC.

The chain has TRBV20-1 and TRBJ2-1; no definite D call. Germline CDR1 reads DFQATT; CDR2 reads SNEGSKA (reference sequence). V lost 6 bases to trimming and J lost 9 bases, with 15 bases between them. The CDR3 contains 12 residues. The chain's CDR3 is CSAIGSWSEQFF. The CDR3 DNA is TGCAGTGCCATCGGTAGCTGGAGTGAGCAGTTCTTC.

This clonotype was seen more than once but under ten times. The chain couples TRBV20-1 to TRBJ2-1; D call uncertain. CDR1 is DFQATT, CDR2 SNEGSKA, per germline (reference sequence). The length of the CDR3 is 14 residues. V was shortened by 1 base and J by 5 bases, with 12 bases between the two germline ends. This chain's CDR3 is CSARVGSLNNEQFF. The CDR3 DNA sequence: TGCAGTGCTAGAGTGGGTAGCTTGAACAATGAGCAGTTCTTC.

CDR3 DNA sequence: TGTGCCAGCCAAAGGAGCGAGGGGGCCAAAAACATTCAGTACTTC. It is translated as CASQRSEGAKNIQYF. The chain carries TRBV14 and TRBJ2-4; tentatively, D is TRBD1 or TRBD2 (5 bases each). The ends were cut back, 8 bases at V and 1 base at J, with 15 bases in the middle. This CDR3 has 15 residues. Germline-derived CDR1 and CDR2 are SGHDN and FVKESK.

The chain is built from TRBV7-2 and TRBJ2-7, with a weak D call TRBD2 (6 bases). The CDR3 length is 15 residues. V shed 1 base and J shed 2 bases, with 12 bases lying between them. Germline CDR1 reads SGHTA; CDR2 reads FQGNSA. The CDR3 region has the DNA TGTGCCAGCAGCTTAGAGGGACTTCCCACCTACGAGCAGTACTTC. This encodes CASSLEGLPTYEQYF. Filled out from reference TRBV7-2 and TRBJ2-7, the complete variable domain reads GAGVSQSPSNKVTEKGKDVELRCDPISGHTALYWYRQSLGQGLEFLIYFQGNSAPDKSGLPSDRFSAERTGGSVSTLTIQRTQQEDSAVYLCASSLEGLPTYEQYFGPGTRLTVT.

The chain has TRBV27 and TRBJ1-2, with D unresolved. Trimming removed 6 bases from V and 7 bases from J, with 15 bases in between. The germline CDR1 and CDR2 sequences are MNHEY and SMNVEV (reference sequence). CDR3 length: 13 residues. CDR3 sequence (DNA): TGTGCCAGCAGCCCAACCGGGAGTGGTGGCTACACCTTC. Protein sequence: CASSPTGSGGYTF.

This clonotype was seen repeatedly, ten times or more. The rearrangement joins TRBV2 to TRBJ2-2; D is perhaps TRBD2 (6 bases). Trimming pared 8 bases from V and 2 bases from J, leaving 12 bases between. Germline CDR1 and CDR2: SNHLY and FYNNEI. This CDR3 region has 14 residues. The CDR3 loop reads CASGGGTNTGELFF. CDR3 coding DNA: TGTGCCAGCGGTGGCGGGACTAACACCGGGGAGCTGTTTTTT.

The chain links TRBV6-5 to TRBJ2-1, with TRBD2 matching 13 bases. V was clipped by 5 bases and J by 5 bases; unmatched bases: 6. The CDR3 spans 16 residues. CDR1 and CDR2 from the germline V gene are MNHEY and SVGAGI. This CDR3 reads CASSRRTSGGNNEQFF. As DNA, the CDR3 is TGTGCCAGCAGTCGCCGGACTAGCGGGGGTAACAATGAGCAGTTCTTC.

This clonotype was observed many times. The rearrangement links TRBV6-2 or TRBV6-3 to TRBJ2-1; D gene ambiguous. The germline gives CDR1 MNHEY, CDR2 SVGEGT. V was clipped by 0 bases and J by 10 bases, with 10 bases between them. This CDR3 is built from 13 residues. The CDR3 spells CASSYSTAFEQFF. The CDR3 DNA reads TGTGCCAGCAGTTACTCGACCGCGTTCGAGCAGTTCTTC.

This clonotype was detected a few times. This rearrangement joins TRBV7-9 to TRBJ2-1, with D tentatively TRBD1 (5 bases). Trimming left V 3 bases short and J 6 bases short, with 12 bases between. CDR1 and CDR2 (germline): SEHNR, FQNEAQ (reference sequence). The CDR3 spans 14 residues. Here the CDR3 DNA reads TGTGCCAGCAGCTTGGGGCTCTCGGGCAATGAGCAGTTCTTC. It specifies CASSLGLSGNEQFF.

The J gene is TRBJ2-2, the V gene TRBV9; D unresolved. Looked up from germline, CDR1 is SGDLS and CDR2 is YYNGEE. Trimming took 0 bases from V and 7 from J, leaving 4 bases between them. The CDR3 sequence is 12 residues long. CDR3 protein: CASSVEHGELFF. DNA of the CDR3: TGTGCCAGCAGCGTAGAACACGGGGAGCTGTTTTTT.

The V call is TRBV7-3, the J call TRBJ2-1; 8 bases align to TRBD2. Trimming took 4 bases from V and 4 from J; bases not matched to a gene: 9. Germline V CDR1 and CDR2: SGHTA, FQGTGA. The CDR3 loop spans 16 amino acids. CDR3 loop: CASSSSGSLPYNEQFF. The DNA of the CDR3 is TGTGCCAGCAGCTCTAGCGGGTCCCTTCCTTACAATGAGCAGTTCTTC.

The table lists this clonotype with a few counts. The chain carries TRBV4-2 and TRBJ2-5; D might be TRBD1 (6 bases). With 4 bases removed from V and 3 bases from J, the gap between germline ends came to 12 bases. Germline V gives CDR1 LGHNA, CDR2 YNFKEQ. The CDR3 consists of 14 residues. As DNA, the CDR3 is TGTGCCAGCAGCCGGACAGAGTTAAAAGAGACCCAGTACTTC. Protein product: CASSRTELKETQYF.

The table lists this clonotype with a few counts. One end of the junction fails to match germline, which may point to a read error. V gene TRBV5-6 combines with J gene TRBJ2-5; 7 nucleotides align to TRBD1. Germline V lookup: CDR1 SGHDT, CDR2 YYEEEE. The CDR3 has 13 amino acids. The CDR3 bases are TGTGCCAGCAGTTTTGGGGACAGAGGAGCTAGTATCTTC. This translates into CASSFGDRGASIF.

As regards this clonotype: A read error may explain this, as a much larger clone is one base away. This rearrangement joins TRBV9 to TRBJ2-1; D remains ambiguous. CDR3 length equals 12 residues. V was clipped by 0 bases and J by 9 bases, with 7 bases between them. Germline V CDR1 and CDR2: SGDLS, YYNGEE. CDR3 residues: CASSVEVGEQFF. The CDR3 coding sequence is TGTGCCAGCAGCGTAGAGGTTGGTGAGCAGTTCTTC.

The rearrangement uses TRBV5-4 and TRBJ2-7; TRBD1 agrees at 9 bases. Germline V lookup: CDR1 SGHNT, CDR2 YYREEE (reference sequence). V was clipped by 0 bases and J by 6 bases; unmatched bases: 4. This CDR3 region has 14 residues. CDR3 bases: TGTGCCAGCAGCTTGGTGGGACAGGGTACCGAGCAGTACTTC. This codes for CASSLVGQGTEQYF.

The rearrangement links TRBV7-2 to TRBJ1-6, with D tentatively TRBD1 (5 bases). Deletions cut 6 bases from V and 9 bases from J, with 18 bases between. CDR1 is SGHTA and CDR2 is FQGNSA in the germline V gene. The CDR3 length is 15 residues. This chain's CDR3 is CASSETGTFRSPLHF. In nucleotides, the CDR3 is TGTGCCAGCAGTGAAACCGGGACGTTCCGTTCACCCCTCCACTTT.

CDR3 region: CASSQTHSTGELFF. DNA for the CDR3: TGTGCCAGCAGTCAAACTCATTCCACCGGGGAGCTGTTTTTT. This sequence joins TRBV6-1 and TRBJ2-2; D gene unclear. The CDR3 is made up of 14 amino acids. Between the trimmed V and J ends, which lost 5 bases and 4 bases, there was a span of 11 bases. Germline V gives CDR1 MNHNS, CDR2 SASEGT.

This clonotype came up a few times. The chain employs TRBV24-1 and TRBJ2-3; D gene uncertain. The CDR3 loop spans 13 amino acids. CDR1 is KGHDR and CDR2 is SFDVKD in the germline V gene. V was shortened by 9 bases and J by 0 bases, with 9 bases between the two germline ends. CDR3 sequence (DNA): TGTGCCACCTCGGCGGAGAGCACAGATACGCAGTATTTT. Protein sequence: CATSAESTDTQYF.

A few counts support this clonotype. CDR3 nucleotides: TGCAGTGCTAGACCCGGGACAGGGGCGGCAGATACGCAGTATTTT. Translating it yields CSARPGTGAADTQYF. The rearrangement joins TRBV20-1 to TRBJ2-3, with 10 bases lining up with TRBD1. The CDR3 covers 15 residues. With 2 bases clipped from V and 4 bases from J, the junction kept 6 bases outside the gene matches. Germline CDR1 and CDR2: DFQATT and SNEGSKA (reference sequence).

This clonotype was found a few times. The CDR3 protein is CAWSDGSSYEQYF. The CDR3 DNA reads TGTGCCTGGAGTGATGGTAGCTCCTACGAGCAGTACTTC. The chain has TRBV30 and TRBJ2-7; D remains ambiguous. The germline V gene encodes CDR1 GTSNPN and CDR2 SVGIG (reference sequence). This CDR3 has 13 amino acids. The V end was cut by 1 base, the J end by 0 bases, with 7 bases between.

The chain has TRBV3-1 and TRBJ1-2; TRBD1 is a possible D gene (6 bases). Germline CDR1 and CDR2: LGHDT and YNNKEL (reference sequence). The CDR3 loop spans 16 amino acids. V lost 4 bases to trimming and J lost 4 bases, with 19 bases between them. In nucleotides, the CDR3 is TGTGCCAGCAGCCGAGAGGTCGGGAGGACAGCCTATGGCTACACCTTC. Translating gives CASSREVGRTAYGYTF.